Following are 30 T cell receptor beta chains from one sample sequenced in a study of CD4 T cells in relation to SARS-CoV-2 and coronaviruses. Before the COVID-19 pandemic, during about 2011-2019, CD4+ T cells were taken from unexposed donors. Clones were sequenced by immunoSEQ multiplex PCR, and TCRdb holds only the in-frame ones, with some missing. Here the sample spans about 65,000 clones, approximately 87% being singletons. Sequenced input: memory CD4+ T cells from PBMCs. The receptors derive from a human donor in good health.

The rearrangement links TRBV5-1 to TRBJ2-1; the match to TRBD2 covers 10 bases. CDR3 length: 15 residues. Germline assignment: CDR1 SGHRS and CDR2 YFSETQ. The ends lost 1 base at V and 5 bases at J; junction bases unmatched: 3. CDR3 residues: CASSLPLAGNNEQFF. CDR3 DNA: TGCGCCAGCAGCTTGCCACTAGCGGGGAACAATGAGCAGTTCTTC.

The chain uses TRBV19 and TRBJ2-1, with 10 bases lining up with TRBD2. This CDR3 region has 16 residues. Trimming at V came to 5 bases and at J to 0 bases, leaving 4 bases not matched to a gene. The germline CDR1 and CDR2 sequences are LNHDA and SQIVND (reference sequence). The CDR3 spells CASSARLAGSYNEQFF. As DNA, the CDR3 is TGTGCCAGTAGTGCCCGACTAGCGGGCTCCTACAATGAGCAGTTCTTC. Drawing the rest from reference TRBV19 and TRBJ2-1, the complete variable domain is DGGITQSPKYLFRKEGQNVTLSCEQNLNHDAMYWYRQDPGQGLRLIYYSQIVNDFQKGDIAEGYSVSREKKESFPLTVTSAQKNPTAFYLCASSARLAGSYNEQFFGPGTRLTVL.

The J gene is TRBJ2-5, the V gene TRBV29-1; 10 bases agree with TRBD1. The ends lost 5 bases at V and 4 bases at J; junction bases unmatched: 7. Germline assignment: CDR1 SQVTM and CDR2 ANQGSEA. The CDR3 totals 14 residues. For the CDR3, the DNA is TGCAGCGTTACCTGGACAGGGGGTATAGAGACCCAGTACTTC. It encodes CSVTWTGGIETQYF.

This chain uses TRBV28 with TRBJ1-2, with 9 positions matching TRBD1. J gave up 5 bases and V 4 bases, and 2 bases lay outside the gene matches. The germline CDR1 and CDR2 sequences are MDHEN and SYDVKM. This CDR3 is built from 13 residues. CDR3 amino acids: CASSWGQGYGYTF. CDR3 sequence (DNA): TGTGCCAGCAGTTGGGGACAGGGTTATGGCTACACCTTC.

The rearrangement uses TRBV9 and TRBJ1-3; 9 nucleotides match TRBD1. CDR3 length: 15 amino acids. CDR1 SGDLS and CDR2 YYNGEE come from the germline V gene. The ends lost 3 bases at V and 6 bases at J; junction bases unmatched: 7. The CDR3 protein is CASSERTGVANTIYF. The CDR3 DNA sequence: TGTGCCAGCAGCGAAAGGACAGGGGTTGCAAACACCATATATTTT.

This clone was recorded a few times. V is TRBV5-1 and J is TRBJ2-7; TRBD1 agrees at 7 bases. Germline CDR1 is SGHRS and CDR2 is YFSETQ. J lost 3 bases, V lost 1 base, and 1 base had no gene match. This CDR3 spans 13 amino acids. For the CDR3, the DNA is TGCGCCAGCAGCTTGCCAGGGGGCTACGAGCAGTACTTC. This encodes CASSLPGGYEQYF.

The chain is built from TRBV11-3 and TRBJ2-5; D tentatively reads TRBD1 or TRBD2 (6 bases each). Trimming took off 4 bases at V and 1 base at J, with 19 bases between the two ends. Looked up from germline, CDR1 is SGHNT and CDR2 is YENEEA. This CDR3 region has 17 residues. CDR3: CASSSNPGGGAQETQYF. The CDR3 nucleotides read TGTGCCAGCAGCTCCAACCCCGGAGGGGGTGCCCAAGAGACCCAGTACTTC.

The chain uses TRBV7-3 and TRBJ2-2; 13 bases align to TRBD2. The CDR3 has 17 amino acids. Germline V gives CDR1 SGHTA, CDR2 FQGTGA. The trim removed 5 bases at V and 4 bases at J, leaving 7 bases unmatched. CDR3 residues: CASSRTSGSKVTGELFF. The CDR3 DNA is TGTGCCAGCAGCCGGACTAGCGGGAGTAAGGTCACCGGGGAGCTGTTTTTT.

The chain couples TRBV18 to TRBJ1-3; D is ambiguous. The germline gives CDR1 KGHSH, CDR2 LQKENI. CDR3 size: 16 residues. V lost 3 bases to trimming and J lost 4 bases, with 16 bases between them. The CDR3 sequence is CASSPMDQTLGNTIYF. CDR3 coding DNA: TGTGCCAGCTCACCCATGGACCAAACTCTGGGAAACACCATATATTTT.

This clone was detected once. V usage is TRBV5-1 and J usage is TRBJ2-7, with 7 bases that match TRBD1. Germline values: CDR1 SGHRS, CDR2 YFSETQ. The CDR3 has 12 residues. The ends lost 4 bases at V and 7 bases at J; junction bases unmatched: 5. The CDR3 DNA reads TGCGCCAGCAGCGCAGGACAGGCAGAGCAGTACTTC. It encodes CASSAGQAEQYF.

The V and J genes are TRBV28 and TRBJ1-6, with D perhaps matching TRBD1 (5 bases). Germline assignment: CDR1 MDHEN and CDR2 SYDVKM. The CDR3 is 14 residues long. V shed 1 base and J shed 8 bases, with 9 bases lying between them. The CDR3, as DNA: TGTGCCAGCAGTTTATACGGGGGGGATTCACCCCTCCACTTT. It specifies CASSLYGGDSPLHF. The whole variable domain, remainder taken from reference TRBV28 and TRBJ1-6, is DVKVTQSSRYLVKRTGEKVFLECVQDMDHENMFWYRQDPGLGLRLIYFSYDVKMKEKGDIPEGYSVSREKKERFSLILESASTNQTSMYLCASSLYGGDSPLHFGNGTRLTVT.

DNA for the CDR3: TGTGCCAGCAGCTGGACAGGGACTAGCGGAGGCACAGATACGCAGTATTTT. It yields the protein CASSWTGTSGGTDTQYF. The genes are TRBV5-6 and TRBJ2-3; 11 bases fit TRBD2. The germline CDR1 and CDR2 sequences are SGHDT and YYEEEE. The trim removed 3 bases at V and 1 base at J, leaving 7 bases unmatched. The CDR3 has 17 amino acids.

V usage is TRBV24-1 and J usage is TRBJ2-7, with D perhaps matching TRBD2 (6 bases). Germline-derived CDR1 and CDR2 are KGHDR and SFDVKD. Trimming took off 4 bases at V and 5 bases at J, with 11 bases between the two ends. This CDR3 contains 13 residues. DNA of the CDR3: TGTGCCACCAGTGAAGCAGGGAGGAACGAGCAGTACTTC. It specifies CATSEAGRNEQYF.

This clone has just a few counts. The chain employs TRBV7-2 and TRBJ2-5, with TRBD1 matching 8 bases. The germline V gene has CDR1 SGHTA and CDR2 FQGNSA. The J segment lost 11 bases and the V segment lost 1 base, leaving 6 bases of the junction unmatched. CDR3 length: 13 residues. CDR3 nucleotides: TGTGCCAGCAGCTTAGGGACAGGGACAACTCAGTACTTC. Translating gives CASSLGTGTTQYF.

The V call is TRBV10-3, the J call TRBJ2-7, with TRBD2 matching 7 bases. V dropped 6 bases and J dropped 7; count of bases not matched to a gene: 12. CDR1 ENHRY and CDR2 SYGVKD come from the germline V gene. This CDR3 comprises 14 residues. The CDR3 sequence: CAIRARGDLGEQYF. The CDR3 DNA reads as TGTGCCATCAGGGCTCGGGGGGACTTGGGTGAGCAGTACTTC.

The chain is built from TRBV28 and TRBJ2-7; D not certain. The CDR3 runs 14 residues. Germline V gives CDR1 MDHEN, CDR2 SYDVKM. Trimming stripped 5 bases from V and 7 bases from J, with 18 bases between. For the CDR3, the DNA is TGTGCCAGCAGTCCCCCCGGATCCAGGAAGGAGCAGTACTTC. Translated, it gives CASSPPGSRKEQYF.

V gene TRBV3-1 (or the pseudogene TRBV3-2) combines with J gene TRBJ2-7, with 13 bases matching TRBD2. Germline V gene data show CDR1 as LGHDT and CDR2 as YNNKEL (reference sequence). The junction had 8 bases not matched to a gene; V was cut back by 0 bases and J by 0 bases. This CDR3 contains 19 residues. CDR3 loop: CASSQDVRTSGSSSYEQYF. As DNA, the CDR3 is TGTGCCAGCAGCCAAGATGTAAGGACTAGCGGGAGTAGCTCCTACGAGCAGTACTTC.

The chain recombines TRBV30 with TRBJ1-1, with 11 bases that match TRBD1. The CDR3 has 14 amino acids. Unmatched junction bases numbered 7, after V lost 5 bases and J lost 5 bases. Per germline, CDR1 GTSNPN and CDR2 SVGIG (reference sequence). CDR3 in DNA: TGTGCCTGGGGACAGGGGGCTGGATGGACTGAAGCTTTCTTT. Protein: CAWGQGAGWTEAFF.

The chain combines TRBV28 with TRBJ1-5; D gene uncertain. Trimming removed 6 bases at V and 7 bases at J, with 10 bases between. The CDR3 has 12 amino acids. Germline V gene lookup returns CDR1 MDHEN and CDR2 SYDVKM. This CDR3 is CASSTTRQPQHF. CDR3 in DNA: TGTGCCAGCAGCACCACTCGGCAGCCCCAGCATTTT.

A single count supports this clone. This chain links TRBV3-1 (or the pseudogene TRBV3-2) with TRBJ2-7; TRBD2 matches at 12 bases. V trimming: 1 base; J trimming: 6 bases; junction bases outside the gene matches: 10. Per germline, CDR1 LGHDT and CDR2 YNNKEL (reference sequence). The CDR3 contains 17 residues. The CDR3 DNA follows: TGTGCCAGCAGCCAAGGTCCTCTAGCGGGAGGGCCGGGCGAGCAGTACTTC. It codes for CASSQGPLAGGPGEQYF.

The chain combines TRBV12-3 or TRBV12-4 with TRBJ2-2; D unresolved. The CDR3 is 11 residues long. V lost 2 bases and J 8 bases, leaving 3 bases between the germline ends. Written as DNA, the CDR3 is TGTGCCAGCAGTTTAAGGGGGGAGCTGTTTTTT. Residues: CASSLRGELFF.

The chain is built from TRBV6-5 and TRBJ1-6; D is unresolved. V was pared by 0 bases and J by 7 bases, with 13 bases between. The V gene's germline CDR1 is MNHEY and CDR2 SVGAGI. CDR3 length equals 16 residues. The CDR3: CASSYSITPRNSPLHF. The CDR3 DNA reads TGTGCCAGCAGTTACTCGATCACCCCTCGGAATTCACCCCTCCACTTT.

In this sample, this clone turned up a few times. This chain connects TRBV6-5 to TRBJ2-6; tentatively, D is TRBD2 (6 bases). This CDR3 comprises 16 residues. The ends were cut back, 4 bases at V and 0 bases at J, with 10 bases in the middle. Germline V gene sequence: CDR1 MNHEY, CDR2 SVGAGI. The CDR3: CASSWGLSSGANVLTF. DNA of the CDR3: TGTGCCAGCAGTTGGGGACTCAGCTCTGGGGCCAACGTCCTGACTTTC.

In its sample, this clone was seen a few times. J is TRBJ2-5 and V is TRBV4-3; unclear D gene. V was cut by 0 bases and J by 2 bases, with 7 bases left in between. CDR3 size: 14 residues. The germline V gene encodes CDR1 LGHNA and CDR2 YSLEER. The CDR3 protein is CASSQDHQQETQYF. CDR3 DNA: TGCGCCAGCAGCCAAGATCACCAACAAGAGACCCAGTACTTC.

This sequence joins TRBV19 and TRBJ2-3, with 10 bases that match TRBD1. This CDR3 region has 15 residues. Per the germline V gene, CDR1 is LNHDA and CDR2 is SQIVND (reference sequence). Trimming at V came to 5 bases and at J to 0 bases, leaving 2 bases not matched to a gene. This chain's CDR3 is CASSWTGGSTDTQYF. The CDR3 nucleotides are TGTGCCAGTAGTTGGACAGGGGGAAGCACAGATACGCAGTATTTT. The whole variable domain, filled in from reference TRBV19 and TRBJ2-3, reads DGGITQSPKYLFRKEGQNVTLSCEQNLNHDAMYWYRQDPGQGLRLIYYSQIVNDFQKGDIAEGYSVSREKKESFPLTVTSAQKNPTAFYLCASSWTGGSTDTQYFGPGTRLTVL.

This clone showed up just a few times. The chain combines TRBV3-1 (or the pseudogene TRBV3-2) with TRBJ1-2; D uncertain. The CDR3 consists of 15 residues. Germline lookup yields CDR1 LGHDT and CDR2 YNNKEL (reference sequence). Trimming removed 1 base from V and 7 bases from J, with 16 bases in between. CDR3 residues: CASSQVSRASAGYTF. CDR3 DNA: TGTGCCAGCAGCCAAGTGAGCAGAGCTTCTGCTGGCTACACCTTC.

The chain carries TRBV10-1 and TRBJ2-2; the D call may be TRBD1 or TRBD2 (5 bases each). Per the germline V gene, CDR1 is WNHNN and CDR2 is SYGVQD (reference sequence). Trimming took 0 bases from V and 8 from J, leaving 10 bases between them. The CDR3 spans 14 residues. The CDR3 region is CASSESVGRGELFF. DNA of the CDR3: TGCGCCAGCAGTGAGTCGGTGGGACGGGGGGAGCTGTTTTTT.

The CDR3 DNA is TGTGCCAGCAGTTTACGGGTTATGAACACTGAAGCTTTCTTT. Translation: CASSLRVMNTEAFF. The gene calls are TRBV28 and TRBJ1-1; D is undetermined. CDR1 is MDHEN and CDR2 is SYDVKM in the germline V gene. The CDR3 sequence is 14 residues long. V lost 2 bases and J lost 0, with 7 bases in between.

The chain is built from TRBV19 and TRBJ1-4, with D uncertain. The germline V and J ends were trimmed by 8 bases and 8 bases, with 15 bases remaining between them. The CDR3 extends over 13 amino acids. The germline V gene has CDR1 LNHDA and CDR2 SQIVND (reference sequence). The CDR3 sequence: CASSEDAGEKLFF. CDR3 nucleotide sequence: TGTGCCAGTTCTGAGGATGCGGGAGAAAAACTGTTTTTT. Full variable domain (rest looked up from reference TRBV19 and TRBJ1-4): DGGITQSPKYLFRKEGQNVTLSCEQNLNHDAMYWYRQDPGQGLRLIYYSQIVNDFQKGDIAEGYSVSREKKESFPLTVTSAQKNPTAFYLCASSEDAGEKLFFGSGTQLSVL.

This chain connects TRBV18 to TRBJ1-2; D uncertain. The CDR3 covers 14 residues. The germline V gene encodes CDR1 KGHSH and CDR2 LQKENI. Trimming stripped 3 bases from V and 14 bases from J, with 22 bases between. CDR3 sequence reads: CASSPTTVIRSTTF. In nucleotides, the CDR3 is TGTGCCAGCTCACCCACGACCGTCATAAGATCAACAACCTTC.